Presented here are 2 T cell receptor beta chains from one specimen sequenced in a study of cytomegalovirus exposure and HLA in healthy donors. The primer mix had 60 Vbeta and 13 Jbeta primers. TCRdb's copy holds only in-frame clones and misses some; the assay was immunoSEQ multiplex PCR. In the table there are fewer than 200,000 clones, 60% to 80% of which are singletons. Sequencing used PBMCs. All receptors come from a man aged 55 to 70 in good health and CMV-seronegative.

The chain joins TRBV14 to TRBJ1-2; D might be TRBD1 (5 bases). The CDR3 sequence is 14 residues long. In germline, CDR1 is SGHDN, CDR2 FVKESK. Trimming removed 1 base from V and 4 bases from J, with 10 bases in between. CDR3 DNA: TGTGCCAGCAGCCAAGTAGGGGATAGCTATGGCTACACCTTC. Amino acids: CASSQVGDSYGYTF.

The chain combines TRBV2 with TRBJ1-1; tentatively, D is TRBD1 (6 bases). Germline V CDR1 and CDR2: SNHLY, FYNNEI. V was trimmed by 7 bases and J by 1 base, leaving 13 bases between them. CDR3 length: 14 amino acids. For the CDR3, the DNA is TGTGCCAGCAACTCCGGGACATGGAACACTGAAGCTTTCTTT. Its protein product is CASNSGTWNTEAFF.